One and the same sample provided the 22 T cell receptor beta chains below, sequenced in a study of blood T cell repertoires in COVID-19. The repertoire was sequenced with immunoSEQ multiplex PCR; TCRdb's copy has only in-frame clones and lacks some. The profile covers about 100,000 clones, with approximately 88% appearing a single time and 6.5% taken by the ten largest. The sample consisted of peripheral blood. These receptors were taken from a woman aged 55-70 years with acute or convalescent COVID-19.

This clone showed up just once. The chain employs TRBV24-1 and TRBJ2-2; possible D gene TRBD1, 6 bases. Deletions cut 2 bases from V and 2 bases from J, with 8 bases between. The CDR3 has 15 residues. Germline V gives CDR1 KGHDR, CDR2 SFDVKD. CDR3 bases: TGTGCCACCAGTGATTCGGACAGAAACACCGGGGAGCTGTTTTTT. Protein: CATSDSDRNTGELFF.

The chain recombines TRBV5-8 with TRBJ1-2; TRBD1 matches at 7 bases. The J segment lost 4 bases and the V segment lost 4 bases, leaving 16 bases of the junction unmatched. The germline gives CDR1 SGHTS, CDR2 YDEGEE. This CDR3 comprises 17 residues. CDR3 sequence (DNA): TGTGCCAGCAGCCCCCGGTCAGGGACAGCGATATTCTATGGCTACACCTTC. This encodes CASSPRSGTAIFYGYTF. The whole variable domain, remainder taken from reference TRBV5-8 and TRBJ1-2, is EAGVTQSPTHLIKTRGQQATLRCSPISGHTSVYWYQQALGLGLQFLLWYDEGEERNRGNFPPRFSGRQFPNYSSELNVNALELEDSALYLCASSPRSGTAIFYGYTFGSGTRLTVV.

The rearrangement uses TRBV5-1 and TRBJ1-1; TRBD1 agrees at 9 bases. Unmatched junction bases numbered 4, after V lost 4 bases and J lost 0 bases. In germline, CDR1 is SGHRS, CDR2 YFSETQ. The CDR3 sequence is 15 residues long. The CDR3 here is CASSPWDRVNTEAFF. In DNA form, the CDR3 reads TGCGCCAGCAGCCCCTGGGACAGGGTGAACACTGAAGCTTTCTTT.

The V and J genes are TRBV20-1 and TRBJ1-2; D not resolved. CDR1 and CDR2 (germline): DFQATT, SNEGSKA (reference sequence). The ends were cut back, 2 bases at V and 5 bases at J, with 6 bases in the middle. The CDR3 is 11 amino acids. The chain's CDR3 is CSARTNYGYTF. As DNA, the CDR3 is TGCAGTGCTAGAACAAATTATGGCTACACCTTC.

The chain combines TRBV28 with TRBJ2-5, with 9 bases aligning to TRBD2. Losses at the gene ends were 2 bases for V and 2 bases for J; bases not matched to a gene: 3. Germline CDR1 and CDR2: MDHEN and SYDVKM. This CDR3 has 15 amino acids. The CDR3 here is CASSLPTSGQETQYF. The CDR3 bases are TGTGCCAGCAGTTTACCGACTAGCGGTCAAGAGACCCAGTACTTC.

The chain has TRBV27 and TRBJ2-3, with 7 positions matching TRBD2. Germline lookup yields CDR1 MNHEY and CDR2 SMNVEV (reference sequence). Losses at the gene ends were 1 base for V and 0 bases for J; bases not matched to a gene: 7. CDR3 length: 17 amino acids. CDR3 protein: CASSLWGRETSTDTQYF. In nucleotides, the CDR3 is TGTGCCAGCAGTTTATGGGGGAGGGAGACTAGCACAGATACGCAGTATTTT.

This chain links TRBV7-6 with TRBJ1-6; TRBD1 matches 7 bases. The CDR3 has 16 residues. Losses at the gene ends were 1 base for V and 2 bases for J; bases not matched to a gene: 2. CDR1 SGHVS and CDR2 FNYEAQ come from the germline V gene. CDR3 amino acids: CASSLGQGAYNSPLHF. DNA of the CDR3: TGTGCCAGCAGCTTAGGGCAGGGGGCCTATAATTCACCCCTCCACTTT.

The chain employs TRBV19 and TRBJ2-6, with D perhaps TRBD1 (6 bases). The CDR3 has 14 residues. CDR1 is LNHDA and CDR2 is SQIVND in the germline V gene (reference sequence). V lost 9 bases, J lost 2 bases, and 11 bases lay in between. The CDR3 nucleotides are TGTGCCAGCGAGAAGGGGGCTGGGGCCAACGTCCTGACTTTC. The encoded protein is CASEKGAGANVLTF.

J is TRBJ1-4 and V is TRBV18; 10 positions match TRBD1. Germline loops: CDR1 KGHSH, CDR2 LQKENI. V shed 4 bases, J shed 0 bases, and the junction held 2 bases outside the gene matches. CDR3 length: 16 residues. The chain's CDR3 is CASSRGQGATNEKLFF. CDR3 DNA sequence: TGTGCCAGCTCACGTGGACAGGGGGCAACTAATGAAAAACTGTTTTTT.

The rearrangement joins TRBV5-1 to TRBJ2-1, with 7 bases matching TRBD1. Looked up from germline, CDR1 is SGHRS and CDR2 is YFSETQ. The CDR3 is 15 residues long. After removal of 3 bases from V and 12 bases from J, the junction contained 15 bases not matched to a gene. The CDR3 protein is CASSSRQGPEGVQFF. For the CDR3, the DNA is TGCGCCAGCAGCTCGCGACAGGGCCCCGAGGGGGTGCAGTTCTTC. The full variable domain, its missing parts supplied by reference TRBV5-1 and TRBJ2-1, is KAGVTQTPRYLIKTRGQQVTLSCSPISGHRSVSWYQQTPGQGLQFLFEYFSETQRNKGNFPGRFSGRQFSNSRSEMNVSTLELGDSALYLCASSSRQGPEGVQFFGPGTRLTVL.

V is TRBV28 and J is TRBJ1-5, with 7 bases lining up with TRBD1. The V segment lost 6 bases and the J segment 3 bases; nucleotides outside the gene matches: 8. The CDR3 is 15 amino acids. Germline V gene data show CDR1 as MDHEN and CDR2 as SYDVKM. The CDR3 region is CASRSPQGINQPQHF. The CDR3 DNA sequence: TGTGCCAGCAGAAGCCCACAGGGGATCAATCAGCCCCAGCATTTT.

The chain combines TRBV20-1 with TRBJ2-5, with D possibly TRBD1 on 6 matching bases. Trimming stripped 6 bases from V and 5 bases from J, with 10 bases between. Germline V gives CDR1 DFQATT, CDR2 SNEGSKA (reference sequence). There are 11 residues in the CDR3. The CDR3 DNA follows: TGCAGTGCGATCAGGGGCGAGACCCAGTACTTC. This sequence encodes CSAIRGETQYF.

The rearrangement joins TRBV5-1 to TRBJ2-1; no clear D gene. Trimming shortened V by 6 bases and J by 4 bases, and 5 bases separated the two germline ends. CDR1 is SGHRS, CDR2 YFSETQ, per germline. The CDR3 loop spans 11 amino acids. The CDR3 reads CASTNYNEQFF. The CDR3 DNA reads as TGCGCCAGCACCAATTACAATGAGCAGTTCTTC. The full variable domain, with the rest looked up from reference TRBV5-1 and TRBJ2-1, is KAGVTQTPRYLIKTRGQQVTLSCSPISGHRSVSWYQQTPGQGLQFLFEYFSETQRNKGNFPGRFSGRQFSNSRSEMNVSTLELGDSALYLCASTNYNEQFFGPGTRLTVL.

The rearrangement joins TRBV27 to TRBJ2-4, with 8 bases identical to TRBD1. The germline V gene has CDR1 MNHEY and CDR2 SMNVEV (reference sequence). This CDR3 comprises 12 residues. Germline trimming cut 5 bases from V and 15 bases from J; bases unmatched to any gene: 9. In DNA form, the CDR3 reads TGTGCCAGCAGTGGGAGACAGGGGAGGCGGTACTTC. Translating it yields CASSGRQGRRYF.

This clone is medium-sized in the sample. The same CDR3 can be traced to other DNA sequences in this sample. This CDR3 is CASSERGHGETQYF. CDR3 coding DNA: TGTGCCAGCAGTGAAAGGGGCCATGGGGAGACCCAGTACTTC. The genes are TRBV25-1 and TRBJ2-5, with D perhaps matching TRBD1 (5 bases). The ends were cut back, 2 bases at V and 5 bases at J, with 12 bases in the middle. Germline CDR1 MGHDK, CDR2 SYGVNS. The length of the CDR3 is 14 residues.

The V call is TRBV28, the J call TRBJ2-7, with TRBD1 matching 10 bases. This CDR3 is built from 15 residues. Germline loops: CDR1 MDHEN, CDR2 SYDVKM. Trimming removed 4 bases from V and 7 bases from J; junction bases left unmatched: 10. The CDR3 protein is CASSSPGQGTGEQYF. CDR3 nucleotides: TGTGCCAGCAGTTCACCGGGACAGGGGACGGGGGAGCAGTACTTC.

This clone was detected only once. V gene TRBV7-2 combines with J gene TRBJ1-4; no firm D call. V was clipped by 6 bases and J by 6 bases, with 17 bases between them. CDR1 and CDR2 (germline): SGHTA, FQGNSA. The CDR3 spans 15 residues. CDR3 sequence reads: CASSADGHGDEKLFF. DNA for the CDR3: TGTGCCAGCAGTGCCGACGGGCACGGGGATGAAAAACTGTTTTTT.

This clone was found once. The genes are TRBV30 and TRBJ2-1; 12 nucleotides align to TRBD2. The V and J ends lost 7 bases and 1 base, in that order; junction bases with no gene match: 5. CDR3 length: 15 residues. CDR1 is GTSNPN and CDR2 is SVGIG in the germline V gene (reference sequence). The CDR3 loop is CASGTSGLSYNEQFF. The CDR3 bases are TGTGCCTCGGGGACTAGCGGGCTATCCTACAATGAGCAGTTCTTC.

The CDR3 loop is CASSSDRVESYEQYF. CDR3 nucleotide sequence: TGTGCCAGCAGCTCTGACAGGGTAGAATCCTACGAGCAGTACTTC. The chain employs TRBV11-2 and TRBJ2-7; 7 positions match TRBD1. This CDR3 has 15 residues. Looked up from germline, CDR1 is SGHAT and CDR2 is FQNNGV. With V trimmed by 4 bases and J by 1 base, 7 bases remained unmatched.

V gene TRBV5-1 combines with J gene TRBJ2-2; 7 positions agree with TRBD1. Germline V gives CDR1 SGHRS, CDR2 YFSETQ. The CDR3 runs to 15 residues. J was trimmed by 1 base and V by 4 bases; bases with no gene match: 4. CDR3 DNA: TGCGCCAGCAGCCCGCGGACAGGGAACACCGGGGAGCTGTTTTTT. It specifies CASSPRTGNTGELFF.

V and J are TRBV18 and TRBJ2-5; 8 positions match TRBD2. The V gene end was trimmed by 2 bases and the J gene end by 2 bases; junction bases not matched to a gene: 4. From germline, CDR1 is KGHSH and CDR2 LQKENI. The CDR3 is made up of 15 amino acids. DNA of the CDR3: TGTGCCAGCTCACCAAGGAGCGGGGGACAAGAGACCCAGTACTTC. Translation: CASSPRSGGQETQYF.

The chain links TRBV29-1 to TRBJ1-1; 8 nucleotides line up with TRBD1. The V and J ends lost 4 bases and 4 bases, in that order; junction bases with no gene match: 5. The CDR3 sequence is 13 residues long. CDR1 is SQVTM and CDR2 is ANQGSEA in the germline V gene. CDR3 sequence: CSVVGQGITEAFF. The DNA of the CDR3 is TGCAGCGTTGTAGGACAGGGTATCACTGAAGCTTTCTTT.